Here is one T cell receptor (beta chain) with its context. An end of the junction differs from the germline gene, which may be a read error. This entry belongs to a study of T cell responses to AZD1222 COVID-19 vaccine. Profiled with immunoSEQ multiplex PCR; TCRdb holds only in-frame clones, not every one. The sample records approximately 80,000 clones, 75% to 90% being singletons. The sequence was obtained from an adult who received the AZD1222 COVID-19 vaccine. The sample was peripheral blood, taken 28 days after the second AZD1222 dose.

CDR3 DNA sequence: TGTGCCAGCAGCTACTCCGTAGGGACAGGGAGCAATCAGCCCCAGCATTTT. Translating it yields CASSYSVGTGSNQPQHF. The rearrangement joins TRBV6-2 or TRBV6-3 to TRBJ1-5; 9 bases map to TRBD1. The CDR3 loop spans 17 amino acids. Germline V gene sequence: CDR1 MNHEY, CDR2 SVGEGT.